The T cell receptor beta chain under discussion was sequenced for a study of blood T cells in healthy people across ages. CDR3 length equals 14 residues. The germline CDR1 and CDR2 sequences are MDHEN and SYDVKM. J was trimmed by 6 bases and V by 1 base; bases with no gene match: 3. A sample-barcoded 5' primer and a J-beta primer mix were used in a second PCR of roughly 7 to 11 cycles. TCRdb independently ran MiXCR on the 5' RACE reads; one entry per CDR3 protein. The sample has over 950,000 distinct CDR3 sequences, more than 30% seen once. This clonotype was detected many times. Sequencing used blood. The receptor was derived from a man aged 18 to 29 in good health. This chain links TRBV28 with TRBJ2-7; 10 nucleotides line up with TRBD1. For the CDR3, the DNA is TGTGCCAGCAGTTTATCTGGGACAGGGGTCGAGCAGTACTTC. It specifies CASSLSGTGVEQYF.